These 11 T cell receptor beta chains share one sample of origin, sequenced in a study of shared clonotypes between healthy human individuals. TCRdb keeps only in-frame clones here, not all; method: immunoSEQ multiplex PCR. The repertoire holds nearly 1,000,000 clones, with 60% to 85% as singletons. The sequencing sample was made of memory CD4+ T cells sorted from blood. Subset described: CD45RA-negative fraction. Receptors were obtained from a man between 18 and 35 years old in good health.

The chain employs TRBV29-1 and TRBJ2-7; 8 nucleotides agree with TRBD2. There are 13 residues in the CDR3. In germline, CDR1 is SQVTM, CDR2 ANQGSEA. J gave up 0 bases and V 7 bases, and 5 bases lay outside the gene matches. The CDR3 nucleotides read TGCAGCGGATTAGCGGGGAGCTCCTACGAGCAGTACTTC. The encoded protein is CSGLAGSSYEQYF.

This clone has only one observation. CDR3: CASSLAGLANTGELFF. The CDR3 bases are TGTGCCAGCAGCTTGGCGGGACTAGCGAACACCGGGGAGCTGTTTTTT. The chain couples TRBV5-4 to TRBJ2-2; 8 bases are shared with TRBD2. Per the germline V gene, CDR1 is SGHNT and CDR2 is YYREEE (reference sequence). With 0 bases clipped from V and 0 bases from J, the junction kept 1 base outside the gene matches. CDR3 length equals 16 residues.

The rearrangement uses TRBV12-5 and TRBJ2-5; 11 bases line up with TRBD1. Trimming cost V 4 bases and J 9 bases; bases outside gene matches: 1. The CDR3 contains 12 residues. The V gene's germline CDR1 is LGHNT and CDR2 FRNRAP. The DNA of the CDR3 is TGTGCTAGTGGTTGGGGACAGGGGGCCCAGTACTTC. The encoded protein is CASGWGQGAQYF.

This rearrangement joins TRBV5-1 to TRBJ2-3, with 14 bases lining up with TRBD2. Unmatched junction bases numbered 1, after V lost 0 bases and J lost 4 bases. The CDR3 has 16 residues. Germline V gene sequence: CDR1 SGHRS, CDR2 YFSETQ. The CDR3 coding sequence is TGCGCCAGCAGCTTGGGACTAGCGGGAGGGCCAGATACGCAGTATTTT. Its translation: CASSLGLAGGPDTQYF.

With respect to this clone: The sample has other DNA sequences that encode this CDR3 too. The gene calls are TRBV5-1 and TRBJ1-4; tentative D call: TRBD1 (6 bases). The germline V gene encodes CDR1 SGHRS and CDR2 YFSETQ. Deletions cut 0 bases from V and 7 bases from J, with 10 bases between. The CDR3 consists of 14 residues. Written as DNA, the CDR3 is TGCGCCAGCAGCTTGGCAGGGGCGGGTGAAAAACTGTTTTTT. Translating gives CASSLAGAGEKLFF. The whole variable domain, remainder taken from reference TRBV5-1 and TRBJ1-4, is KAGVTQTPRYLIKTRGQQVTLSCSPISGHRSVSWYQQTPGQGLQFLFEYFSETQRNKGNFPGRFSGRQFSNSRSEMNVSTLELGDSALYLCASSLAGAGEKLFFGSGTQLSVL.

This chain links TRBV5-4 with TRBJ2-1, with D unclear. With 3 bases removed from V and 3 bases from J, the gap between germline ends came to 7 bases. Germline V gives CDR1 SGHNT, CDR2 YYREEE (reference sequence). The length of the CDR3 is 13 residues. CDR3 sequence: CASSSGIYNEQFF. For the CDR3, the DNA is TGTGCCAGCAGCTCGGGCATCTACAATGAGCAGTTCTTC.

The genes are TRBV19 and TRBJ1-3; D ambiguous. This CDR3 has 16 residues. Germline V CDR1 and CDR2: LNHDA, SQIVND (reference sequence). V lost 4 bases and J 7 bases, leaving 20 bases between the germline ends. The CDR3 nucleotides are TGTGCCAGTAGTACAGTTACAGCCCGGGATAATAACACCATATATTTT. It encodes CASSTVTARDNNTIYF.

The gene calls are TRBV7-9 and TRBJ1-4; 11 bases are shared with TRBD1. CDR1 is SEHNR, CDR2 FQNEAQ, per germline (reference sequence). The CDR3 runs 16 residues. The junction had 5 bases not matched to a gene; V was cut back by 4 bases and J by 4 bases. The CDR3 sequence: CASSSWTGGLNEKLFF. As DNA, the CDR3 is TGTGCCAGCAGCTCCTGGACAGGGGGCCTTAATGAAAAACTGTTTTTT.

This clone came up a few times. The rearrangement links TRBV7-9 to TRBJ2-5; D is tentatively TRBD1 or TRBD2 (5 bases each). Trimming cost V 4 bases and J 4 bases, with 16 bases left between them. CDR1 is SEHNR and CDR2 is FQNEAQ in the germline V gene (reference sequence). The CDR3 totals 15 residues. This CDR3 reads CASSSGTQVGETQYF. CDR3 in DNA: TGTGCCAGCAGCTCCGGGACCCAAGTCGGAGAGACCCAGTACTTC.

This clone was seen once. The chain couples TRBV7-9 to TRBJ1-2; D ambiguous. The CDR3 has 13 amino acids. Germline CDR1 and CDR2: SEHNR and FQNEAQ (reference sequence). V shed 1 base and J shed 8 bases, with 11 bases lying between them. CDR3 region: CASSLDASWGYTF. The CDR3 DNA reads as TGTGCCAGCAGCTTAGATGCCAGCTGGGGCTACACCTTC.

This clone was counted only a few times. V gene TRBV19 combines with J gene TRBJ2-3, with D possibly being TRBD2 (5 bases). The CDR3 is 12 amino acids. Germline V CDR1 and CDR2: LNHDA, SQIVND (reference sequence). Trimming removed 5 bases from V and 7 bases from J, with 10 bases in between. This CDR3 reads CASSSSGNTQYF. The CDR3 DNA reads as TGTGCCAGTAGTTCCTCCGGGAATACGCAGTATTTT.